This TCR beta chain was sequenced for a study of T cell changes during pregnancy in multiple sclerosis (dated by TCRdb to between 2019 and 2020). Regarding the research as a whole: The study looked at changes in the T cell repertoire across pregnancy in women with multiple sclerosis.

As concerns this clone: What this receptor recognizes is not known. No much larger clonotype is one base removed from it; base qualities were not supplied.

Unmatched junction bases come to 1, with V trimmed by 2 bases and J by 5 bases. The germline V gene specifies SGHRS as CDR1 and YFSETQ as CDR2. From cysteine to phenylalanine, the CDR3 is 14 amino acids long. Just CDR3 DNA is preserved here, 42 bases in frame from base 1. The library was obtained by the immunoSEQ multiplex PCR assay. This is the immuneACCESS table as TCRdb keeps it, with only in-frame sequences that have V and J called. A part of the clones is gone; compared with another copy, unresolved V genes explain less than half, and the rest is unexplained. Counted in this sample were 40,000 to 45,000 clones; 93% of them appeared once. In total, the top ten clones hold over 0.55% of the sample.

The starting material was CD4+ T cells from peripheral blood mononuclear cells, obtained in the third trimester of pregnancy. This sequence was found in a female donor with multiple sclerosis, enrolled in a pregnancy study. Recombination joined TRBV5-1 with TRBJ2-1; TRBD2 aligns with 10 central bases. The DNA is TGCGCCAGCAGCTTCCTAGCGGGGGACAATGAGCAGTTCTTC. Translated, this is CASSFLAGDNEQFF.